The present entry profiles one T cell receptor (beta chain) with its context. The antigen remains undetermined. As it was prepared, the TCRbeta library received unique molecular identifiers. Each CDR3 protein is one row after TCRdb ran MiXCR on the PCR reads. The data hold almost 500,000 distinct CDR3 sequences, with approximately 10% observed a single time. The sample originates from a study of T-cell reconstitution after alpha-beta-depleted transplantation in children. Study conclusions and caveats: Some patients' high day-60 TCRbeta diversity was traced to surviving recipient T cells and thymic progenitors. T-cell counts and diversity at one year following transplant were attributed mainly to newly produced T cells. Where alpha-beta T cells came from about two months after transplant was reportedly several hundred expanded graft clones.

The V end lost 1 base, the J end lost 3 bases, and 7 bases lay between the germline ends. The germline CDR1 and CDR2 sequences are SGHAT and FQNNGV. CDR3 length equals 13 residues. The receptor's source is a child aged 2-15 years with inherited bone marrow failure, due to receive a stem cell transplant. This chain joins TRBV11-2 and TRBJ2-7; D is undetermined. Specimen: PBMCs, collected before TCRalphabeta/CD19-depleted stem cell transplant. CDR3 coding DNA: TGTGCCAGCAGCTTAGGGGTCGTCTACGAGCAGTACTTC. It yields the protein CASSLGVVYEQYF.